This T cell receptor beta chain was identified in a study of cytomegalovirus exposure and HLA in healthy donors. Study context: The approximately 120 validation repertoires were reported in a later analysis to have been generated on the same platform as the approximately 700 first-cohort repertoires. Study-wide results and limits: Reported performance of the classifier showed diagnosis of cytomegalovirus status with high specificity and sensitivity. The listing of 150 or so TCR beta chains classed them as cytomegalovirus-associated. In vitro confirmation showed three CMV-associated chains to be CMV antigen specific.

Points on this clone: Its antigen is not identified.

Repertoires were generated with immunoSEQ multiplex PCR, while TCRdb's copy carries only in-frame clones and drops some. Of 82,000 or so clones listed, 85% to 95% are singletons. Sequenced input: PBMCs. The origin of this receptor is a woman younger than 35 in good health and CMV-seronegative.

DNA of the CDR3: TGTGCCAGCAGCTTGGGGGGGAGTGGAAACACCATATATTTT. Protein sequence: CASSLGGSGNTIYF. This rearrangement joins TRBV7-2 to TRBJ1-3, with D perhaps matching TRBD1 (5 bases). V lost 3 bases to trimming and J lost 3 bases, with 9 bases between them. This CDR3 comprises 14 residues. Germline V lookup: CDR1 SGHTA, CDR2 FQGNSA.